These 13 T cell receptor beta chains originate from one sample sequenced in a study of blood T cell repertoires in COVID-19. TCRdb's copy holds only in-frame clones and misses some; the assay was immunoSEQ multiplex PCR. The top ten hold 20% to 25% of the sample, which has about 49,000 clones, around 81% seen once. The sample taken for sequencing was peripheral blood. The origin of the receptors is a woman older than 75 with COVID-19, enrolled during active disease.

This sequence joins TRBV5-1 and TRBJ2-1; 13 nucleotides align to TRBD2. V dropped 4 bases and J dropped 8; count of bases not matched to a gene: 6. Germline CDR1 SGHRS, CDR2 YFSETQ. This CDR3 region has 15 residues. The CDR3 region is CASSTGLAGAYEQFF. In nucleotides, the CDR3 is TGCGCCAGCAGCACCGGACTAGCGGGAGCGTATGAGCAGTTCTTC.

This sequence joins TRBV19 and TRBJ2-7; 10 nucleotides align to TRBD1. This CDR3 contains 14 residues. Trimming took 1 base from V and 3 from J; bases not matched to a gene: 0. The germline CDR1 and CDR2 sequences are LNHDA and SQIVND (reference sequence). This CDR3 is CASSIGTGGYEQYF. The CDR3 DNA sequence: TGTGCCAGTAGTATAGGGACAGGGGGCTACGAGCAGTACTTC.

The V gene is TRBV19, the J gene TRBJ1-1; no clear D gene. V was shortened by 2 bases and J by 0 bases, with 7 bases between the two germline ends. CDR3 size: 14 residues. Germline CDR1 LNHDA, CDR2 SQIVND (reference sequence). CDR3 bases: TGTGCCAGTAGTATAAAAATTATGAACACTGAAGCTTTCTTT. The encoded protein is CASSIKIMNTEAFF. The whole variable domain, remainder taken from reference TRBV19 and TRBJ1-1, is DGGITQSPKYLFRKEGQNVTLSCEQNLNHDAMYWYRQDPGQGLRLIYYSQIVNDFQKGDIAEGYSVSREKKESFPLTVTSAQKNPTAFYLCASSIKIMNTEAFFGQGTRLTVV.

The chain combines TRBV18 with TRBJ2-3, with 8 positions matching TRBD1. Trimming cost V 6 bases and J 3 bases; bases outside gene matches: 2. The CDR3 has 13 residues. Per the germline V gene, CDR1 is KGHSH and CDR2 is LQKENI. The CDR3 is CASSDRGTDTQYF. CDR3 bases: TGTGCCAGCTCCGACAGGGGTACAGATACGCAGTATTTT.

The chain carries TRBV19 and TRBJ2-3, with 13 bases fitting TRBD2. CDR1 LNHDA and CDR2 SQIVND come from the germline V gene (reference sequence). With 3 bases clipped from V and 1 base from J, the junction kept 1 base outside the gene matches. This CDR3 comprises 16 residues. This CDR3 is CASSIGLAGGTDTQYF. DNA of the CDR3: TGTGCCAGTAGTATTGGACTAGCGGGAGGCACAGATACGCAGTATTTT. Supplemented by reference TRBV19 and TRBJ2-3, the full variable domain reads DGGITQSPKYLFRKEGQNVTLSCEQNLNHDAMYWYRQDPGQGLRLIYYSQIVNDFQKGDIAEGYSVSREKKESFPLTVTSAQKNPTAFYLCASSIGLAGGTDTQYFGPGTRLTVL.

CDR3 sequence (DNA): TGTGCCAGCCGGGAGGGGAATCAGCCCCAGCATTTT. It specifies CASREGNQPQHF. The rearrangement links TRBV6-6 to TRBJ1-5; D may be TRBD1 (5 bases). CDR1 is MNHNY and CDR2 is SVGAGI in the germline V gene (reference sequence). The V and J ends lost 8 bases and 4 bases respectively, with 9 bases between them. There are 12 residues in the CDR3.

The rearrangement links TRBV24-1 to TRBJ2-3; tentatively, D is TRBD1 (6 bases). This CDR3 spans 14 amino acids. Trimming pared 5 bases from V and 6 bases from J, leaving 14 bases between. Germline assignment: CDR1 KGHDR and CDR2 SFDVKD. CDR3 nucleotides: TGTGCCACCAGTGGGTCAGGGGATTTGGATACGCAGTATTTT. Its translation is CATSGSGDLDTQYF.

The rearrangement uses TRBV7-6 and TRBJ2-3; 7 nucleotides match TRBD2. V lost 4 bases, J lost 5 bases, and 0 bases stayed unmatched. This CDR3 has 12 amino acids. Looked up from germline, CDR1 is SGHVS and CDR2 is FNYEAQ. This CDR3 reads CASSSGGDTQYF. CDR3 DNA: TGTGCCAGCAGCTCGGGGGGAGATACGCAGTATTTT.

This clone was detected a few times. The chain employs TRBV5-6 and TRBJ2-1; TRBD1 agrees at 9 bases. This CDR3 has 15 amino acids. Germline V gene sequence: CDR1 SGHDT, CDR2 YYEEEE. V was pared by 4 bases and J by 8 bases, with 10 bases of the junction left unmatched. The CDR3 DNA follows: TGTGCCAGCAGCGTAGAGGGACAGGGTCGAGATGAGCAGTTCTTC. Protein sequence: CASSVEGQGRDEQFF.

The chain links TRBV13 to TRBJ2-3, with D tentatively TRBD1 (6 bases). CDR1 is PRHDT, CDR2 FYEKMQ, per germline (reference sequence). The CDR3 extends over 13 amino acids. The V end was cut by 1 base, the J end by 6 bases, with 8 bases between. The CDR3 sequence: CASSLAQGDTQYF. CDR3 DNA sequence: TGTGCCAGCAGCTTAGCACAGGGTGATACGCAGTATTTT.

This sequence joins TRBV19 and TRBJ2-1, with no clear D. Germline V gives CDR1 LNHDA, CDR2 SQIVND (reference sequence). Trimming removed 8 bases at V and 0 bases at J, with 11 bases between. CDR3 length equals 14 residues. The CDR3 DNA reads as TGTGCCAGTGCCGAGGAACACTCCTACAATGAGCAGTTCTTC. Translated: CASAEEHSYNEQFF.

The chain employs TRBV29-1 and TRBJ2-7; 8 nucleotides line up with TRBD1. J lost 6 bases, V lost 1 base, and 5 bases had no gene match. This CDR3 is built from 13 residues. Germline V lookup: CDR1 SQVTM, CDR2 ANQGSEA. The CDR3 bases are TGCAGCGTTGAAGGCAGGGGGCCGGGCGAGCAGTACTTC. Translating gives CSVEGRGPGEQYF.

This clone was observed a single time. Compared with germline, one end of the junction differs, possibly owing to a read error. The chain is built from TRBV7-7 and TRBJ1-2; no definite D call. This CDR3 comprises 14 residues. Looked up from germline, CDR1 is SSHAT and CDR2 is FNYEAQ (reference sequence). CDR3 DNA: TGTGCTAGCAGCCCGCCGCGTTCAAACTATGGCTACACCTTC. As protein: CASSPPRSNYGYTF.